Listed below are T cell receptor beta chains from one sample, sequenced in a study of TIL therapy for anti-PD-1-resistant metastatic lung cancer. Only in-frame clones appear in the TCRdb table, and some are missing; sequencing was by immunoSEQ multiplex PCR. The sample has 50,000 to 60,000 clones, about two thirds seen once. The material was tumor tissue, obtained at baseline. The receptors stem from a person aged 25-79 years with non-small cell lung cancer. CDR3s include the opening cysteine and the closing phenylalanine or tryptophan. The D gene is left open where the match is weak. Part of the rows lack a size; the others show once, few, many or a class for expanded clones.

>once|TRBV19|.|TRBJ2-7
TGTGCCAGCGCGGCCGGGGGCTACGAGCAGTACTTC
CASAAGGYEQYF
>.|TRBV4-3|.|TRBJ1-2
TGCGCCAGCAGCCAAGTAGGACAGTCCTATGGCTACACCTTC
CASSQVGQSYGYTF
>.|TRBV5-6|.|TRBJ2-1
TGTGCCAGCAGCTTCGGGACAGGGTCGGGACTAGCCCAGTTCTTC
CASSFGTGSGLAQFF
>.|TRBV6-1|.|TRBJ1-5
TGTGCCAGCAGTGTGAATAGCAATCAGCCCCAGCATTTT
CASSVNSNQPQHF
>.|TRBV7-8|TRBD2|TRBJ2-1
TGTGCCAGCAGCGCGCCGACTAGCGGGGGGCCTTACAATGAGCAGTTCTTC
CASSAPTSGGPYNEQFF
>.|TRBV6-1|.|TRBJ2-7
TGTGCCAGCAGTGTTATCCCCCTTTCCTACGAGCAGTACTTC
CASSVIPLSYEQYF
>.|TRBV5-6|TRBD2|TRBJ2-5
TGTGCCAGCAGCTTGGGACTAGCGGGGGGAGAGACCCAGTACTTC
CASSLGLAGGETQYF
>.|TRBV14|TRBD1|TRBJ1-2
TGTGCCAGCAGCCACAATACAGGGGTTGGTGGCTACACCTTC
CASSHNTGVGGYTF
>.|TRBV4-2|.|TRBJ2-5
TGTGCCAGCAGCCAAGATTTGCGGGAGACCCAGTACTTC
CASSQDLRETQYF
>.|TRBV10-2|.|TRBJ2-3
TGCGCCAGCAGATCGGACGGTAGCACAGATACGCAGTATTTT
CASRSDGSTDTQYF
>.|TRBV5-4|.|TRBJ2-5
TGTGCCAGCAGCCTGGACAGACAAGAGACCCAGTACTTC
CASSLDRQETQYF
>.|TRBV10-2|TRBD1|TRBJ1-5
TGCGCCAGCAGTGATACAGGGGGCTTCGGCAATCAGCCCCAGCATTTT
CASSDTGGFGNQPQHF
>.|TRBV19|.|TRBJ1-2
TGTGCCAGTAGTTCTCCGGGGGCCCTCTATGGCTACACCTTC
CASSSPGALYGYTF
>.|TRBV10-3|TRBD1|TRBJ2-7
TGTGCCATCAGGTCTGACAGGGGAGGTGACGAGCAGTACTTC
CAIRSDRGGDEQYF
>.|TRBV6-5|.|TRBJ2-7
TGTGCCAGCAGTTACTCAGGGCCCCATGGTGGATTGGACTTC
CASSYSGPHGGLDF